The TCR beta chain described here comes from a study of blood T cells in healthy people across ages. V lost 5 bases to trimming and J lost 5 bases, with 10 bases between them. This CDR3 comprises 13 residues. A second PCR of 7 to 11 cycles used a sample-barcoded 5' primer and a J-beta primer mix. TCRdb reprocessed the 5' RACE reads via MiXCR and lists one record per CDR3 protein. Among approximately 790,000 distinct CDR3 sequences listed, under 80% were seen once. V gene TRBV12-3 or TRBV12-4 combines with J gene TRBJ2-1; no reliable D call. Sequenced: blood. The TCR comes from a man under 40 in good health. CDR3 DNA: TGTGCCAGCAGTCCCCGTCAGGACAATGAGCAGTTCTTC. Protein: CASSPRQDNEQFF.